The subject of this entry is one T cell receptor (beta chain). What it binds is unknown. The sample comes from a study of cytomegalovirus exposure and HLA in healthy donors. General observations from the study: 16,951 TCR beta sequences were associated with HLA alleles at 0.05 false discovery rate in a later analysis. Segments of the TCR beta V type were, in most cases, productive about 90% or about 30% of the time in an earlier analysis.

A multiplex PCR was run with 60 Vbeta primers and 13 Jbeta primers. Only in-frame clones appear in the TCRdb table, and some are missing; sequencing was by immunoSEQ multiplex PCR. The specimen's table records 150,000 to 200,000 clones. The V end was cut by 7 bases, the J end by 1 base, with 14 bases between. Germline-derived CDR1 and CDR2 are LNHDA and SQIVND (reference sequence). The CDR3 is 14 amino acids. This sequence was found in a woman aged 18-30 years in good health and CMV-seropositive. Sequencing used PBMCs. This chain connects TRBV19 to TRBJ2-7; the D gene is possibly TRBD1 (5 bases). The CDR3 coding sequence is TGTGCCAGTACGGTAACAGGAGATTCCTACGAGCAGTACTTC. As protein: CASTVTGDSYEQYF.